Listed below are T cell receptor beta chains from one sample, sequenced in a study of circulating CD8 cells and anti-PD-1 response in melanoma. A single record per CDR3 protein comes from TCRdb applying MiXCR to the reads. The sample lists several hundred distinct CDR3 sequences, roughly 11% occurring once. The source material was CD8+ T cells from PBMCs, sampled at baseline or after one month of anti-PD-1 therapy (not recorded which). The origin of the receptors is a human donor with melanoma. The CDR3 runs from the conserved cysteine through the conserved F or W. Fields, in order: D gene, V gene, J gene, clone size, CDR3 protein, CDR3 DNA. D genes are given only for firm matches. The size entry is marked missing in some rows and otherwise reads once, few, many or a size class.

TRBD2,TRBV6-2/TRBV6-3,TRBJ2-3,medium-sized,CASSYTSGSTDTQYF,TGTGCCAGCAGTTACACTAGCGGGAGCACAGATACGCAGTATTTT
TRBD2,TRBV28,TRBJ2-2,medium-sized,CASSLSGTSGITGELFF,TGTGCCAGCAGTTTAAGTGGGACTAGCGGGATCACCGGGGAGCTGTTTTTT
NA,TRBV21-1,TRBJ2-1,medium-sized,CASSTRGGVWNEQFF,TGTGCCAGCAGCACCCGGGGCGGGGTTTGGAATGAGCAGTTCTTC
NA,TRBV19,TRBJ1-1,medium-sized,CASSMLSRGAEAFF,TGTGCCAGTAGTATGTTATCTCGGGGCGCTGAAGCTTTCTTT
NA,TRBV20-1,TRBJ2-1,NA,CSAREGGTEQFF,TGCAGTGCTAGAGAAGGGGGAACTGAGCAGTTCTTC
NA,TRBV28,TRBJ2-2,large,CASNVPAGELFF,TGTGCCAGCAACGTCCCTGCCGGGGAGCTGTTTTTT
NA,TRBV20-1,TRBJ2-1,medium-sized,CSAEAREQFF,TGCAGTGCAGAGGCAAGGGAGCAGTTCTTC
NA,TRBV7-9,TRBJ1-1,NA,CATTPRENTEAFF,TGTGCCACCACTCCGCGGGAGAACACTGAAGCTTTCTTT
NA,TRBV28,TRBJ2-1,large,CASSLSGIPPSEQFF,TGTGCCAGCAGTTTATCCGGTATCCCCCCTAGTGAGCAGTTCTTC
NA,TRBV6-5,TRBJ2-7,NA,CASSYGRKPYEQYF,TGTGCCAGCAGTTATGGCAGGAAACCTTACGAGCAGTACTTC
TRBD1,TRBV18,TRBJ2-5,large,CASSPRQGVQETQYF,TGTGCCAGCTCACCCCGCCAGGGGGTACAAGAGACCCAGTACTTC
NA,TRBV18,TRBJ2-2,large,CASSPRDDATGELFF,TGTGCCAGCTCACCCCGGGACGACGCCACCGGGGAGCTGTTTTTT
NA,TRBV28,TRBJ2-7,medium-sized,CASSLVDSYEQYF,TGTGCCAGCAGTTTAGTCGACTCCTACGAGCAGTACTTC
NA,TRBV28,TRBJ2-1,medium-sized,CASNSGIGTVLVDEQFF,TGTGCCAGCAACTCTGGGATCGGGACCGTATTAGTCGACGAGCAGTTCTTC
NA,TRBV23-1,TRBJ2-5,medium-sized,CASSHRPPRRETQYF,TGCGCCAGCAGTCACCGGCCCCCTCGGAGGGAGACCCAGTACTTC
NA,TRBV27,TRBJ2-7,medium-sized,CASSFFGGDEQYF,TGTGCCAGCAGTTTTTTTGGGGGCGATGAGCAGTACTTC
NA,TRBV29-1,TRBJ2-2,medium-sized,CSVVRDNTGELFF,TGCAGCGTTGTGAGAGATAACACCGGGGAGCTGTTTTTT
TRBD1,TRBV27,TRBJ1-2,medium-sized,CASSFGQGIYGYTF,TGTGCCAGCAGTTTCGGACAGGGAATCTATGGCTACACCTTC
NA,TRBV6-2/TRBV6-3,TRBJ2-7,large,CASSYDAGSYEQYF,TGTGCCAGCAGTTACGATGCGGGATCATACGAGCAGTACTTC
NA,TRBV25-1,TRBJ1-4,medium-sized,CASSDPPLGVQGFEKLFF,TGTGCCAGCAGTGATCCCCCCCTGGGAGTACAGGGCTTTGAAAAACTGTTTTTT
NA,TRBV27,TRBJ2-6,medium-sized,CATQVSGANVLTF,TGTGCCACCCAGGTCTCTGGGGCCAACGTCCTGACTTTC
TRBD1,TRBV24-1,TRBJ2-1,medium-sized,CATSDPGQGAYNEQFF,TGTGCCACCAGTGATCCGGGACAGGGTGCCTACAATGAGCAGTTCTTC
TRBD2,TRBV28,TRBJ2-1,NA,CASRISGNTDNEKFF,TGTGCCAGCAGGATTAGCGGGAATACCGACAATGAGAAGTTCTTC
NA,TRBV4-3,TRBJ2-1,hyperexpanded,CASSLTRDRNNEQFF,TGCGCCAGCAGCCTGACTCGGGACCGAAACAATGAGCAGTTCTTC